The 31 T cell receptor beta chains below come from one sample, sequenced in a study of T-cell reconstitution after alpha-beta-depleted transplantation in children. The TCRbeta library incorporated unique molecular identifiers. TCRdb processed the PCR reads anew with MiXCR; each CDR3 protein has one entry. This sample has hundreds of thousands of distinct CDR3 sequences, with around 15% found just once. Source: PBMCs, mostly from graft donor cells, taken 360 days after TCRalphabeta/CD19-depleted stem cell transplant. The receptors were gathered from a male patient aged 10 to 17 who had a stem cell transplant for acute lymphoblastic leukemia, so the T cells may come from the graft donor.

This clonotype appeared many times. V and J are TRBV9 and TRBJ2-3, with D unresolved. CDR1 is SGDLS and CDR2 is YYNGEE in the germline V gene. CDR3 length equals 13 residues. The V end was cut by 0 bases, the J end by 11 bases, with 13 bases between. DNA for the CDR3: TGTGCCAGCAGCGTAGAGGGTTTGGGGAAGCAGTATTTT. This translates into CASSVEGLGKQYF.

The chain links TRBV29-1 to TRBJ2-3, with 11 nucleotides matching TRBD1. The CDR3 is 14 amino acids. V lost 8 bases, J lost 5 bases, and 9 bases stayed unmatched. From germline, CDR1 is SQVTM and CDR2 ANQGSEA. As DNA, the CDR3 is TGCAGCACCTCGCGGACAGGGGGCGTAGATACGCAGTATTTT. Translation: CSTSRTGGVDTQYF.

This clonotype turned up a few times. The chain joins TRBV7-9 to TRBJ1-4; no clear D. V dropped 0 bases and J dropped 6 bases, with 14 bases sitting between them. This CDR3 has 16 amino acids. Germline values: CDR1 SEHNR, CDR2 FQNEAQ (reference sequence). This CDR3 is CASSLAGLGRDEKLFF. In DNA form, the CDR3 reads TGTGCCAGCAGCTTAGCAGGTTTAGGACGGGATGAAAAACTGTTTTTT.

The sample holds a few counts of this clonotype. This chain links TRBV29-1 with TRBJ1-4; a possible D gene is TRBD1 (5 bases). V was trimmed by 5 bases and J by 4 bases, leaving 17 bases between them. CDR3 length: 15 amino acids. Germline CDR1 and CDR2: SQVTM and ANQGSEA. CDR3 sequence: CSVTPGGRNNEKLFF. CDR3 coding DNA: TGCAGCGTTACCCCGGGGGGACGGAATAATGAAAAACTGTTTTTT. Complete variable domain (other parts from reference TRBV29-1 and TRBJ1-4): SAVISQKPSRDICQRGTSLTIQCQVDSQVTMMFWYRQQPGQSLTLIATANQGSEATYESGFVIDKFPISRPNLTFSTLTVSNMSPEDSSIYLCSVTPGGRNNEKLFFGSGTQLSVL.

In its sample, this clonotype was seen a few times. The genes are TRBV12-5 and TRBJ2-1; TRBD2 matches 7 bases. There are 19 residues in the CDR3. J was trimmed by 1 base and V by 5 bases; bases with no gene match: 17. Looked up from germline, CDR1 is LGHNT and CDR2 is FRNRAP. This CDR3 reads CASGPPNTLANPSYNEQFF. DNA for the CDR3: TGTGCTAGTGGTCCCCCTAATACACTAGCGAACCCTTCCTACAATGAGCAGTTCTTC.

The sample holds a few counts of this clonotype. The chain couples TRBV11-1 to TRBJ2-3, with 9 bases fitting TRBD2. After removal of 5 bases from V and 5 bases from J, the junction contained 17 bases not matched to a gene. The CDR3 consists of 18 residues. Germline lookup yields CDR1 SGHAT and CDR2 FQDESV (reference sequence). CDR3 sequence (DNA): TGTGCCAGCAGCCGCAGGAACAGGAGACTAGCGGTGAAAGATACGCAGTATTTT. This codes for CASSRRNRRLAVKDTQYF.

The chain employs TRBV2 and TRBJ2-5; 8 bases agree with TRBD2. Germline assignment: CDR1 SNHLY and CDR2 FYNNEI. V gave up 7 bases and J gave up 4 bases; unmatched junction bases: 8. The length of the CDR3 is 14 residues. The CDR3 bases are TGTGCCAGCAATCGTAAGCTAGCGGGAGAGACCCAGTACTTC. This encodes CASNRKLAGETQYF.

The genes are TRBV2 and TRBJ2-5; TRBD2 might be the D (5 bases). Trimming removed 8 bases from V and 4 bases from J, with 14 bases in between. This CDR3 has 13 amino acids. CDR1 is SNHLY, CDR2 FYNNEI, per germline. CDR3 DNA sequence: TGTGCCAGCTCCTGGACTCAAGGAGAGACCCAGTACTTC. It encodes CASSWTQGETQYF.

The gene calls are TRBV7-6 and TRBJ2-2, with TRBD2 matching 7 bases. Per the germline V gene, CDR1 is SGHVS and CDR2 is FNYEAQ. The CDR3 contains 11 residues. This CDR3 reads CTVSGGGELFF. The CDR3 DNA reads TGTACAGTGTCGGGAGGCGGGGAGCTGTTTTTT.

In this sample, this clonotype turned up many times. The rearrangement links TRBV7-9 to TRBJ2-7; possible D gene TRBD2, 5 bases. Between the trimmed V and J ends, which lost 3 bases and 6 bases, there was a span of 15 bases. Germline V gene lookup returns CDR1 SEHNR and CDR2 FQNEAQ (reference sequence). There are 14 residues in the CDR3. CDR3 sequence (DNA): TGTGCCAGCAGCTTTTTCCGGGATCGTGGCGAGCAGTACTTC. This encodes CASSFFRDRGEQYF. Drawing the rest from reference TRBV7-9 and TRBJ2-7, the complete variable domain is DTGVSQNPRHKITKRGQNVTFRCDPISEHNRLYWYRQTLGQGPEFLTYFQNEAQLEKSRLLSDRFSAERPKGSFSTLEIQRTEQGDSAMYLCASSFFRDRGEQYFGPGTRLTVT.

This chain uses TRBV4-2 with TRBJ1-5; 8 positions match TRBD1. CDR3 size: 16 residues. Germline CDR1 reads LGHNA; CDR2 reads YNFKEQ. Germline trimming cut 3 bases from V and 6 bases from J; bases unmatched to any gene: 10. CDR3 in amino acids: CASSHPDRGLIQPQHF. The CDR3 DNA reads TGTGCCAGCAGCCATCCCGACAGGGGTCTGATTCAGCCCCAGCATTTT.

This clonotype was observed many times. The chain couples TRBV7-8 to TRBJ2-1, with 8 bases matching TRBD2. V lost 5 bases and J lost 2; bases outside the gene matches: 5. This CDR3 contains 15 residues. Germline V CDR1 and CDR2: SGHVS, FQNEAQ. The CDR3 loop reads CASSLSGTTYNEQFF. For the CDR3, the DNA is TGTGCCAGCAGCCTTAGCGGGACCACCTACAATGAGCAGTTCTTC.

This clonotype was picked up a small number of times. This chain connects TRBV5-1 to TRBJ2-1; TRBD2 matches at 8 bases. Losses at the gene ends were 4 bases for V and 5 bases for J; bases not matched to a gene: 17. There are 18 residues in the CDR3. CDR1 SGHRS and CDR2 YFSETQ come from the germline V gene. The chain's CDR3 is CASSPPPAGGLSDNEQFF. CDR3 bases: TGCGCCAGCAGCCCCCCGCCCGCGGGAGGCTTGTCGGACAATGAGCAGTTCTTC.

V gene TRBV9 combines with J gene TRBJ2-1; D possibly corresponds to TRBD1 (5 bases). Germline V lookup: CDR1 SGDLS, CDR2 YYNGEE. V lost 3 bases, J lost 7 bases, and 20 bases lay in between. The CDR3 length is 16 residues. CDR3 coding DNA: TGTGCCAGCAGCGATAGGGGAACGAGTCGCCTGAATGAGCAGTTCTTC. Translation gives CASSDRGTSRLNEQFF.

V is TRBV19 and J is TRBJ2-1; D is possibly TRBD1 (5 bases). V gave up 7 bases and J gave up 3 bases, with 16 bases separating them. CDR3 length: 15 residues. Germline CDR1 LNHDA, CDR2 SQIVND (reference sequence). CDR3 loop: CASNRPPSYYNEQFF. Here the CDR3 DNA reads TGTGCCAGTAACAGGCCCCCGTCTTACTACAATGAGCAGTTCTTC.

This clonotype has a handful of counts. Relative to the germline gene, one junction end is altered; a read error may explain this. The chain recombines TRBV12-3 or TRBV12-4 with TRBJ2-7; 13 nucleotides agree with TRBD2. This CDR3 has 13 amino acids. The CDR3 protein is CASSLGTGLAGDF. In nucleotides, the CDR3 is TGTGCCAGCAGTTTAGGGACAGGACTAGCGGGGGACTTC.

CDR3 nucleotides: TGTGCCAGCAGCCTATCGGACTGGACACGTTCCTACAATGAGCAGTTCTTC. Residues: CASSLSDWTRSYNEQFF. The genes are TRBV3-1 and TRBJ2-1; D may correspond to TRBD1 or TRBD2 (5 bases each). V was trimmed by 4 bases and J by 1 base, leaving 17 bases between them. Germline V gene data show CDR1 as LGHDT and CDR2 as YNNKEL (reference sequence). The CDR3 length is 17 residues.

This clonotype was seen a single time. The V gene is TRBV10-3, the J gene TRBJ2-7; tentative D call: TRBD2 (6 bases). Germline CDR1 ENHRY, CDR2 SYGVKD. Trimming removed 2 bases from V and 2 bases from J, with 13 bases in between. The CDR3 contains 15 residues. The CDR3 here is CAISEEEEGPYEQYF. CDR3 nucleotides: TGTGCCATCAGTGAGGAGGAGGAGGGACCCTACGAGCAGTACTTC.

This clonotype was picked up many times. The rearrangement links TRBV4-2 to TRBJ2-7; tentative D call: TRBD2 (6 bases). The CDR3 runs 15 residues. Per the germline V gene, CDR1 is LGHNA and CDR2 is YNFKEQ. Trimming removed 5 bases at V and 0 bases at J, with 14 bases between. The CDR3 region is CASSSERGSSYEQYF. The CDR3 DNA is TGTGCCAGCAGCTCAGAACGGGGGAGCTCCTACGAGCAGTACTTC.

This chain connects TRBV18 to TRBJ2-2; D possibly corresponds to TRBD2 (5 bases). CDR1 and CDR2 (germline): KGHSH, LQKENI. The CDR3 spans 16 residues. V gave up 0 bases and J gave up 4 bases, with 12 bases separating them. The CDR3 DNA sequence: TGTGCCAGCTCACCACCACTAGTTCGTGTCACCGGGGAGCTGTTTTTT. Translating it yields CASSPPLVRVTGELFF.

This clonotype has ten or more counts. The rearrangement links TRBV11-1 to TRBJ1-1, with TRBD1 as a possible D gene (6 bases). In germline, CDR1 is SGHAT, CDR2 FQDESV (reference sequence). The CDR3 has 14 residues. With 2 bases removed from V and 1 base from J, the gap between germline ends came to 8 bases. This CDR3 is CASSLWDKNTEAFF. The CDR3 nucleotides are TGTGCCAGCAGCTTATGGGACAAGAACACTGAAGCTTTCTTT. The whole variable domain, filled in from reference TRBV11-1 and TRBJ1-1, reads EAEVAQSPRYKITEKSQAVAFWCDPISGHATLYWYRQILGQGPELLVQFQDESVVDDSQLPKDRFSAERLKGVDSTLKIQPAELGDSAMYLCASSLWDKNTEAFFGQGTRLTVV.

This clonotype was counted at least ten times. CDR3 coding DNA: TGTGCCTCCTGGGTAAGGGGTCGGGAGACCCAGTACTTC. Its protein is CASWVRGRETQYF. This chain joins TRBV24-1 and TRBJ2-5; maybe TRBD1 (5 bases). CDR1 is KGHDR, CDR2 SFDVKD, per germline. This CDR3 comprises 13 residues. V was pared by 12 bases and J by 5 bases, with 18 bases between.

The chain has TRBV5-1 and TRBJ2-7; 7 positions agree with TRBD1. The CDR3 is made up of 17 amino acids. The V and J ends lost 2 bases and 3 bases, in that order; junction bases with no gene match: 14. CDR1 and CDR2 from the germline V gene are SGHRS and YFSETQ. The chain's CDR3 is CASSLVFLRDSFYEQYF. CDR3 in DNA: TGCGCCAGCAGCTTAGTGTTTCTCCGGGACAGCTTCTACGAGCAGTACTTC.

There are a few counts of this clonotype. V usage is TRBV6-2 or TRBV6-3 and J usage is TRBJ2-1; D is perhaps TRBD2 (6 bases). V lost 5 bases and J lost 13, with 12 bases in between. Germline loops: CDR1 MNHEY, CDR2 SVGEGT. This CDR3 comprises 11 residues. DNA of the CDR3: TGTGCCAGCAGTCAGAGCGGGTTCCAGTTCTTC. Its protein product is CASSQSGFQFF.

CDR3 sequence: CATSVLDSVNTGELFF. In DNA, the CDR3 is TGTGCCACCAGTGTCTTGGACAGCGTGAACACCGGGGAGCTGTTTTTT. This chain connects TRBV24-1 to TRBJ2-2, with D maybe TRBD1 (6 bases). Trimming shortened V by 5 bases and J by 1 base, and 13 bases separated the two germline ends. Per the germline V gene, CDR1 is KGHDR and CDR2 is SFDVKD. CDR3 size: 16 residues.

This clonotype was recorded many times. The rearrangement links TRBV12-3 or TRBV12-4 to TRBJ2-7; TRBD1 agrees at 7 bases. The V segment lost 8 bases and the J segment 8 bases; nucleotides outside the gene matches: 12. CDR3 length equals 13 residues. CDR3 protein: CASRGQVRIQQYF. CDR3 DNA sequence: TGTGCCAGCCGCGGACAGGTCCGGATCCAGCAGTACTTC.

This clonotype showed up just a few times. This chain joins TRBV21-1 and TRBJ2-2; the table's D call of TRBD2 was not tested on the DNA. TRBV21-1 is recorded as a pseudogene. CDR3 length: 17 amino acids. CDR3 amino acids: CASSKGKLAGCTGELFF. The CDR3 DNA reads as TGTGCCAGCAGCAAAGGGAAGCTAGCGGGATGCACCGGGGAGCTGTTTTTT.

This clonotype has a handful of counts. The CDR3 DNA sequence: TGTGCCAGCAGCTTACCGGGGGTGATCTCCTACGAGCAGTACTTC. It specifies CASSLPGVISYEQYF. V gene TRBV7-9 combines with J gene TRBJ2-7, with D perhaps TRBD2 (6 bases). The length of the CDR3 is 15 residues. V was clipped by 2 bases and J by 0 bases, with 11 bases between them. Germline V gene data show CDR1 as SEHNR and CDR2 as FQNEAQ (reference sequence). Looking up the rest from reference TRBV7-9 and TRBJ2-7 gives the full variable domain: DTGVSQNPRHKITKRGQNVTFRCDPISEHNRLYWYRQTLGQGPEFLTYFQNEAQLEKSRLLSDRFSAERPKGSFSTLEIQRTEQGDSAMYLCASSLPGVISYEQYFGPGTRLTVT.

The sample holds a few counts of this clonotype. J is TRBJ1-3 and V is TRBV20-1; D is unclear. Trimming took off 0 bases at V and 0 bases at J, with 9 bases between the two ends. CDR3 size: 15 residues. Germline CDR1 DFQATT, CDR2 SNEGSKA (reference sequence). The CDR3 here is CSAREPRRSGNTIYF. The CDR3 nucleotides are TGCAGTGCTAGAGAACCGAGGCGCTCTGGAAACACCATATATTTT.

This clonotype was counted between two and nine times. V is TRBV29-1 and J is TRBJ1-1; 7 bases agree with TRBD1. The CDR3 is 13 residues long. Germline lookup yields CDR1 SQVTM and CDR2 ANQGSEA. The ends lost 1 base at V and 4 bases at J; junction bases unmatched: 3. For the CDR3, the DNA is TGCAGCGTTGAAGTTCAGGGGGGCACTGAAGCTTTCTTT. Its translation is CSVEVQGGTEAFF.

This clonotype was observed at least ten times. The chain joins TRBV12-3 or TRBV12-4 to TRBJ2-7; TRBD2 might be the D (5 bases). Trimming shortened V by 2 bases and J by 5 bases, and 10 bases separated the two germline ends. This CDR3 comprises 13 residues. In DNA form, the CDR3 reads TGTGCCAGCAGTTTAAGCGGTCCCAACGAGCAGTACTTC. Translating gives CASSLSGPNEQYF.